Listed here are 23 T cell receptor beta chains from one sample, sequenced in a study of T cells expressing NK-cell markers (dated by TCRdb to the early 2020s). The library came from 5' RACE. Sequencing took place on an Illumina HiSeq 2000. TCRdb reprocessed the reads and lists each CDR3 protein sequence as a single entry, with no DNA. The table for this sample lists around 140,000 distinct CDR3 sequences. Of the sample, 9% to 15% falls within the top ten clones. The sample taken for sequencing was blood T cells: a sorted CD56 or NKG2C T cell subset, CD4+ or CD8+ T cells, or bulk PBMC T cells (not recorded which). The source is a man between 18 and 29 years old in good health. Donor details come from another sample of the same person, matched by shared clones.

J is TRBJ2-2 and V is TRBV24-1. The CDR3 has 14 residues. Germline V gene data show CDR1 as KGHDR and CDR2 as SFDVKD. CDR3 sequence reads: CATSDFVGSGELFF.

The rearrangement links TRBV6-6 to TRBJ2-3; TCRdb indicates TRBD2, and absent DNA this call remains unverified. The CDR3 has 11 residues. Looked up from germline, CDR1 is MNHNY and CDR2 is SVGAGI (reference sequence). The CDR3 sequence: CVAGWADTQYF.

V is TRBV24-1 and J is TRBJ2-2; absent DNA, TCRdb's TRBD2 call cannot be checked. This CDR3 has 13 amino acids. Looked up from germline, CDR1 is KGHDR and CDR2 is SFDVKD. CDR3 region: CATGPPNTGELFF.

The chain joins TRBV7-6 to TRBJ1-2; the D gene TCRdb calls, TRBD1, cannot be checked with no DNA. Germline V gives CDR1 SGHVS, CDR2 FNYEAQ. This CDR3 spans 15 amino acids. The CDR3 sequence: CASSLLPGQGHGYTF.

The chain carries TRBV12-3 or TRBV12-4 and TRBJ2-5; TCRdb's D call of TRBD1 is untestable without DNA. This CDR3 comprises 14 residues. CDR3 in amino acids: CASSPRRGQETQYF.

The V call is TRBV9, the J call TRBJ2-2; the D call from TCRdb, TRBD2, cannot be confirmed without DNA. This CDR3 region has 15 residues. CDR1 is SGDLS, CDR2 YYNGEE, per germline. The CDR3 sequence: CASSAEGQVGGELFF.

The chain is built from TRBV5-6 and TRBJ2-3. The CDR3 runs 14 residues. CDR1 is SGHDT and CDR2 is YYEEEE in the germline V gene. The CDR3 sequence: CASSLDAVVDTQYF.

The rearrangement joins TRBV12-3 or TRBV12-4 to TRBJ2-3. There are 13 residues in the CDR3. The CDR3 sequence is CASSWPGEDTQYF.

The CDR3: CASSPVLLADTQYF. The V call is TRBV7-9, the J call TRBJ2-3. Germline lookup yields CDR1 SEHNR and CDR2 FQNEAQ (reference sequence). The CDR3 length is 14 residues.

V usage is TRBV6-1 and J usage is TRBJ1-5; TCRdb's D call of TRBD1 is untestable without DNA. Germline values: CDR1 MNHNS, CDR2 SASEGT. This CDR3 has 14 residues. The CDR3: CASRTTEYNQPQHF.

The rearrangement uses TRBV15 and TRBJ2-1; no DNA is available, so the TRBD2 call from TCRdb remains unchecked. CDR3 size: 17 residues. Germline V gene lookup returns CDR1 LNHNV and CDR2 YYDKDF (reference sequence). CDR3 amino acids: CATSSTTNSGSMDEQFF. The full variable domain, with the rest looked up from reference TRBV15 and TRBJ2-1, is DAMVIQNPRYQVTQFGKPVTLSCSQTLNHNVMYWYQQKSSQAPKLLFHYYDKDFNNEADTPDNFQSRRPNTSFCFLDIRSPGLGDTAMYLCATSSTTNSGSMDEQFFGPGTRLTVL.

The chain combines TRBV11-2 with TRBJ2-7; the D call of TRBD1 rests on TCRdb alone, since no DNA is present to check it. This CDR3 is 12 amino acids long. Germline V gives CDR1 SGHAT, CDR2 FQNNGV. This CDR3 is CASSDWTGEQYF. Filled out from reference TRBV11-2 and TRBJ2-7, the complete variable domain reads EAGVAQSPRYKIIEKRQSVAFWCNPISGHATLYWYQQILGQGPKLLIQFQNNGVVDDSQLPKDRFSAERLKGVDSTLKIQPAKLEDSAVYLCASSDWTGEQYFGPGTRLTVT.

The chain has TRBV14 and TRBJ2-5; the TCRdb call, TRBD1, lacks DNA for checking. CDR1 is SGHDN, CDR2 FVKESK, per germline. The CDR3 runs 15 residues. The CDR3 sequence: CASSQDLVGTETQYF.

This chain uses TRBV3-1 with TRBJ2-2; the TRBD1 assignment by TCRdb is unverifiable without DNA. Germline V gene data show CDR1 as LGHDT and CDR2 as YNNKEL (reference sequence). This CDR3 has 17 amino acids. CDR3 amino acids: CASSPRTGTDNTGELFF.

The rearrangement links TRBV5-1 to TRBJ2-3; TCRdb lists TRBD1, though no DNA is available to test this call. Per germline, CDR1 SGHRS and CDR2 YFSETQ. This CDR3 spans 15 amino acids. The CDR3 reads CASSPWDRETDTQYF.

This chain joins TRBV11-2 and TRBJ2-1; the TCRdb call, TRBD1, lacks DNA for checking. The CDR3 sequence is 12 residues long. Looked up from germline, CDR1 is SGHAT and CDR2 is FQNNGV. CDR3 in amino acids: CASSVGGNEQFF.

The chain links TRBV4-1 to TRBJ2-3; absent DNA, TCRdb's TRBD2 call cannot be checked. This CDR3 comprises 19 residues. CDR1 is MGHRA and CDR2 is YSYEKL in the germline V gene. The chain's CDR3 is CASSQEGTSGTPSTDTQYF.

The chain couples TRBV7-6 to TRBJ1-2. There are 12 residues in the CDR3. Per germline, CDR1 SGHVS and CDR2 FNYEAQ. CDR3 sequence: CASWEAETGYTF.

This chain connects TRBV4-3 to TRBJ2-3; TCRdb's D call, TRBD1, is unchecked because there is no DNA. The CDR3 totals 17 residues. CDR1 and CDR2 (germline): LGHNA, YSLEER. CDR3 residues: CASSQDPRTGAGDTQYF.

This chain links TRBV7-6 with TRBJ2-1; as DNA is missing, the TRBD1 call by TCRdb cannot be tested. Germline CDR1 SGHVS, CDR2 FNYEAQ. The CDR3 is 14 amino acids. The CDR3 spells CASSLGTEHNEQFF.

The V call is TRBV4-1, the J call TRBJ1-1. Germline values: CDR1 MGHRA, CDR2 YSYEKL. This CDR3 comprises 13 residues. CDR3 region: CASSQETALSAFF.

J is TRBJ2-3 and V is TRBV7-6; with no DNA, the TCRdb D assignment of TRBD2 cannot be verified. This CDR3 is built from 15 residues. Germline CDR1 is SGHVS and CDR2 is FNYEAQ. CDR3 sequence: CASSMGLAVADTQYF. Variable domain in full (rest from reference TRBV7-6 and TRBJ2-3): GAGVSQSPRYKVTKRGQDVALRCDPISGHVSLYWYRQALGQGPEFLTYFNYEAQQDKSGLPNDRFSAERPEGSISTLTIQRTEQRDSAMYRCASSMGLAVADTQYFGPGTRLTVL.

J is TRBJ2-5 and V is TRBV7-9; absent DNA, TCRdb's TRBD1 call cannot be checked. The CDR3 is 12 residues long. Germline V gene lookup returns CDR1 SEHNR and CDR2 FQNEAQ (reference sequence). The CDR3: CASDTGTETQYF. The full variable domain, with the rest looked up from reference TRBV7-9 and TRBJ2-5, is DTGVSQNPRHKITKRGQNVTFRCDPISEHNRLYWYRQTLGQGPEFLTYFQNEAQLEKSRLLSDRFSAERPKGSFSTLEIQRTEQGDSAMYLCASDTGTETQYFGPGTRLLVL.